This TCR beta chain came from a study of molecular identifiers for immune sequencing clone quantification. Study in general: RNA from 20,000 or 100,000 naive CD8 cells was split five ways in replicates, with four sequenced. Overall study findings and caveats: It was shown that clones above 20 RNA copies held over 97% of effector molecules, but under 1% in naive cells.

One entry per CDR3 protein, called by TCRdb with MiXCR from the PCR reads. Of 37,000 or so distinct CDR3 sequences listed, 15% to 20% were seen once; the top ten hold around 7%. The authors gated naive CD8 T cells as CD8+CD4-CCR7+CD45RA+ for sorting. This clonotype was counted at least ten times. The target antigen is unknown. Sequenced sample: naive CD8+ T cells from blood, with Jurkat cell RNA spiked in. Subset meaning: FACS-sorted CD8+CD4-CCR7+CD45RA+ naive T cells. This TCR was recovered from a human donor in good health. Some libraries in this study had Jurkat cell RNA spiked in.

The CDR3 nucleotides are TGTGCCAGCAGCTTAGGGTGGAGCACTGAAGCTTTCTTT. Protein product: CASSLGWSTEAFF. The V call is TRBV7-9, the J call TRBJ1-1; D remains unclear. V lost 1 base and J lost 4, with 7 bases in between. The CDR3 length is 13 residues. Germline V CDR1 and CDR2: SEHNR, FQNEAQ (reference sequence).